This T cell receptor beta chain was obtained from a study of blood T cell repertoires in COVID-19. Study details: PBMCs, B-cell-depleted T cells, or T cells were the source of the cDNA or gDNA that made up the material.

This clone was observed a single time. This CDR3 is 12 amino acids long. Between the trimmed V and J ends, which lost 3 bases and 5 bases, there was a span of 5 bases. Germline CDR1 and CDR2: KGHSH and LQKENI. Clones were sequenced by immunoSEQ multiplex PCR, and TCRdb holds only the in-frame ones, with some missing. The sample lists 110,000 to 150,000 clones; 84% were seen once. J is TRBJ2-1 and V is TRBV18; D remains unclear. Material for sequencing was peripheral blood. This clonotype originated in a human donor in a cohort sampled during active COVID-19. The CDR3 DNA is TGTGCCAGCTCACCTCAGAACAATGAGCAGTTCTTC. Its translation is CASSPQNNEQFF.